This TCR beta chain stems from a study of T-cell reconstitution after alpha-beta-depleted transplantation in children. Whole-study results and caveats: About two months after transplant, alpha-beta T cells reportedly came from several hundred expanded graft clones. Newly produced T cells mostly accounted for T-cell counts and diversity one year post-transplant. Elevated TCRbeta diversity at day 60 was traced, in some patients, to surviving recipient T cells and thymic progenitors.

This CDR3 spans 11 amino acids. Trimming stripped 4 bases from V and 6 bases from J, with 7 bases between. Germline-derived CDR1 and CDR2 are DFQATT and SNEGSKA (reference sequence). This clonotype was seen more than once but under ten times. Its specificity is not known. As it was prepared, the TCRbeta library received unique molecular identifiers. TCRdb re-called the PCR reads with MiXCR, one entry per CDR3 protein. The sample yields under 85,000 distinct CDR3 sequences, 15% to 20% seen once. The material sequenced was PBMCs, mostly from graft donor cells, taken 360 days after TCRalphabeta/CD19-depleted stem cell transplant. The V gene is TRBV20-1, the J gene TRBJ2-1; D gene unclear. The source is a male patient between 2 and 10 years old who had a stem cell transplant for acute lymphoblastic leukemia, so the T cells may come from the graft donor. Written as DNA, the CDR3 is TGCAGTGCTACCGACACCAATGAGCAGTTCTTC. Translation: CSATDTNEQFF.